The entry that follows covers one T cell receptor (beta chain) sequence. This sample was included in a study of cytomegalovirus exposure and HLA in healthy donors. Whole-study context: Assignment to the Caucasian-associated ancestry cluster applied to roughly 80% of the approximately 360 genotyped donors.

The CDR3 is made up of 17 amino acids. The ends were cut back, 2 bases at V and 5 bases at J, with 22 bases in the middle. Germline values: CDR1 LGHNA, CDR2 YSLEER. Both 60 Vbeta primers and 13 Jbeta primers went into the PCR. The method was immunoSEQ multiplex PCR; TCRdb's version includes in-frame clones alone and lacks a portion of them. The sample comprises around 67,000 clones, approximately 58% of which are singletons, and around 3% rests with the top ten. This TCR came from a woman in her fifties or sixties in good health and CMV-seronegative. The V and J genes are TRBV4-3 and TRBJ2-7, with D tentatively TRBD2 (5 bases). The sequencing sample was made of PBMCs. The CDR3, as DNA: TGCGCCAGCAGCCAATCCCGTGATCTGCCTTACGGGGACGAGCAGTACTTC. This encodes CASSQSRDLPYGDEQYF.